The 5 T cell receptor beta chains listed next were all sequenced from one sample in a study of T cell changes during pregnancy in multiple sclerosis. Here immunoSEQ multiplex PCR was the method, and the copy in TCRdb shows in-frame clones only, minus some. Altogether about 47,000 clones are present, about 90% being singletons, with the ten largest covering around 1.9%. The sample here was peripheral blood, taken in the first trimester of pregnancy. These receptors all stem from a female donor with multiple sclerosis, enrolled in a pregnancy study.

The J gene is TRBJ1-3, the V gene TRBV4-3; 7 nucleotides line up with TRBD1. The germline CDR1 and CDR2 sequences are LGHNA and YSLEER. This CDR3 has 16 residues. J was trimmed by 2 bases and V by 2 bases; bases with no gene match: 6. CDR3 region: CASSQYRGYPGNTIYF. The DNA for the CDR3 is TGCGCCAGCAGCCAATACAGGGGCTATCCTGGAAACACCATATATTTT.

This sequence joins TRBV2 and TRBJ2-2; the match to TRBD1 covers 9 bases. This CDR3 region has 15 residues. The V and J ends lost 5 bases and 5 bases, in that order; junction bases with no gene match: 6. From germline, CDR1 is SNHLY and CDR2 FYNNEI. CDR3 bases: TGTGCCAGCAGTCGGGACAGGGTGGGGACCGGGGAGCTGTTTTTT. Translating it yields CASSRDRVGTGELFF. The variable domain in full, with the rest retrieved from reference TRBV2 and TRBJ2-2, is EPEVTQTPSHQVTQMGQEVILRCVPISNHLYFYWYRQILGQKVEFLVSFYNNEISEKSEIFDDQFSVERPDGSNFTLKIRSTKLEDSAMYFCASSRDRVGTGELFFGEGSRLTVL.

The chain employs TRBV7-6 and TRBJ1-4; D remains ambiguous. Trimming cost V 0 bases and J 10 bases, with 6 bases left between them. Germline V lookup: CDR1 SGHVS, CDR2 FNYEAQ. The CDR3 length is 12 residues. In DNA form, the CDR3 reads TGTGCCAGCAGCTTAGCTCGGGGAAAACTGTTTTTT. It yields the protein CASSLARGKLFF. Complete variable domain (other parts from reference TRBV7-6 and TRBJ1-4): GAGVSQSPRYKVTKRGQDVALRCDPISGHVSLYWYRQALGQGPEFLTYFNYEAQQDKSGLPNDRFSAERPEGSISTLTIQRTEQRDSAMYRCASSLARGKLFFGSGTQLSVL.

The CDR3 protein is CASSIARGGYGYTF. The CDR3 DNA is TGTGCCAGCAGCATCGCCAGGGGCGGCTATGGCTACACCTTC. V usage is TRBV21-1 and J usage is TRBJ1-2; no DNA check was done on the table's D call, TRBD1. TRBV21-1 is a documented pseudogene. The CDR3 totals 14 residues.

V is TRBV7-9 and J is TRBJ2-3, with D perhaps matching TRBD1 (5 bases). CDR1 is SEHNR and CDR2 is FQNEAQ in the germline V gene (reference sequence). The CDR3 sequence is 15 residues long. Trimming stripped 3 bases from V and 4 bases from J, with 14 bases between. In DNA, the CDR3 is TGTGCCAGCAGCTTGCTATTTACAGGTTCAGATACGCAGTATTTT. This sequence encodes CASSLLFTGSDTQYF.